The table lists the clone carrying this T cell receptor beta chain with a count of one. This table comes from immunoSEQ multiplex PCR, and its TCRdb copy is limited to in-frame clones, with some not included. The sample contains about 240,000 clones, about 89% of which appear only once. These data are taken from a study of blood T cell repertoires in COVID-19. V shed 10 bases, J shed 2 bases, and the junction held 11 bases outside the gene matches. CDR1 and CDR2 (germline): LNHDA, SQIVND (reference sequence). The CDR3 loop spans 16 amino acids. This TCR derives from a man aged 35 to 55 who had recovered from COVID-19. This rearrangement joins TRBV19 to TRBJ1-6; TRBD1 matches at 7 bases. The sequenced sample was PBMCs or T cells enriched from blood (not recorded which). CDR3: CATKSQGITYNSPLHF. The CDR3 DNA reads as TGTGCCACCAAATCACAGGGGATAACCTATAATTCACCCCTCCACTTT. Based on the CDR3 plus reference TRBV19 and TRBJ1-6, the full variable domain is DGGITQSPKYLFRKEGQNVTLSCEQNLNHDAMYWYRQDPGQGLRLIYYSQIVNDFQKGDIAEGYSVSREKKESFPLTVTSAQKNPTAFYLCATKSQGITYNSPLHFGNGTRLTVT.